A single sample is the source of the 24 T cell receptor beta chains below, sequenced in a study of CD4 T cells in relation to SARS-CoV-2 and coronaviruses. Unexposed donor CD4+ T cells date from about 2011-2018, before the COVID-19 pandemic. Isolation of CD4+ T cells took place after less than 13 days in culture. Data came from immunoSEQ multiplex PCR; TCRdb stores just in-frame clones and leaves some out. This table has about 23,000 clones, more than 60% appearing once. Their antigens remain unidentified. Sequenced input: CD4+ T cells from PBMCs, cultured in vitro. The receptors here all came from a human donor in good health.

The V call is TRBV10-3, the J call TRBJ2-5; tentative D call: TRBD2 (5 bases). The CDR3 contains 16 residues. Between the trimmed V and J ends, which lost 0 bases and 1 base, there was a span of 12 bases. Germline V lookup: CDR1 ENHRY, CDR2 SYGVKD. In nucleotides, the CDR3 is TGTGCCATCAGTGAGTCTAGGTCGGGGATCCAAGAGACCCAGTACTTC. This sequence encodes CAISESRSGIQETQYF.

CDR3 in DNA: TGTGCCAGCTCCCCGGGACAACTCACAGATACGCAGTATTTT. It encodes CASSPGQLTDTQYF. The chain employs TRBV18 and TRBJ2-3, with D possibly being TRBD1 (6 bases). The CDR3 has 14 amino acids. From germline, CDR1 is KGHSH and CDR2 LQKENI. V shed 6 bases and J shed 2 bases, with 12 bases lying between them.

The chain couples TRBV9 to TRBJ2-1; 7 bases fit TRBD2. Looked up from germline, CDR1 is SGDLS and CDR2 is YYNGEE. With V trimmed by 2 bases and J by 1 base, 6 bases remained unmatched. This CDR3 spans 16 amino acids. The DNA of the CDR3 is TGTGCCAGCAGCGTCAGCGGGACGTTGTCCTACAATGAGCAGTTCTTC. This codes for CASSVSGTLSYNEQFF.

The chain links TRBV7-8 to TRBJ2-3; D not certain. The CDR3 spans 14 residues. Germline-derived CDR1 and CDR2 are SGHVS and FQNEAQ. Trimming removed 0 bases from V and 3 bases from J, with 7 bases in between. The CDR3 nucleotides are TGTGCCAGCAGCTTAGCCAACTTGACAGATACGCAGTATTTT. Protein: CASSLANLTDTQYF.

The chain joins TRBV19 to TRBJ2-2; D ambiguous. In germline, CDR1 is LNHDA, CDR2 SQIVND (reference sequence). CDR3 length: 16 residues. V gave up 6 bases and J gave up 0 bases, with 14 bases separating them. The CDR3 spells CASRPKGTANTGELFF. The CDR3 coding sequence is TGTGCCAGTAGGCCCAAGGGTACGGCGAACACCGGGGAGCTGTTTTTT.

This clone is medium-sized in the sample. The chain has TRBV5-6 and TRBJ1-2; the D is unclear. Germline CDR1 and CDR2: SGHDT and YYEEEE. This CDR3 region has 16 residues. V gave up 0 bases and J gave up 4 bases, with 16 bases separating them. The CDR3 protein is CASSLVTGSRGYGYTF. The CDR3, as DNA: TGTGCCAGCAGCTTGGTGACCGGTTCCCGGGGCTATGGCTACACCTTC.

The chain links TRBV13 to TRBJ2-3; 7 nucleotides line up with TRBD2. The CDR3 is 16 residues long. With V trimmed by 7 bases and J by 2 bases, 12 bases remained unmatched. The germline V gene encodes CDR1 PRHDT and CDR2 FYEKMQ (reference sequence). The DNA of the CDR3 is TGTGCCAGCAAATTGGGGGGGTCTAGCTCCACAGATACGCAGTATTTT. Translated: CASKLGGSSSTDTQYF. Drawing the rest from reference TRBV13 and TRBJ2-3, the complete variable domain is AAGVIQSPRHLIKEKRETATLKCYPIPRHDTVYWYQQGPGQDPQFLISFYEKMQSDKGSIPDRFSAQQFSDYHSELNMSSLELGDSALYFCASKLGGSSSTDTQYFGPGTRLTVL.

This clone was seen only a few times. The chain recombines TRBV5-5 with TRBJ1-3; D uncertain. This CDR3 has 15 amino acids. Between the trimmed V and J ends, which lost 1 base and 2 bases, there was a span of 10 bases. The germline CDR1 and CDR2 sequences are SGHKS and YYEKEE (reference sequence). The CDR3 reads CASSLWEEAGNTIYF. The CDR3 DNA sequence: TGTGCCAGCAGCTTGTGGGAAGAGGCTGGAAACACCATATATTTT.

This clone has just one count. This rearrangement joins TRBV18 to TRBJ1-4; no clear D. Germline CDR1 KGHSH, CDR2 LQKENI. Trimming removed 1 base at V and 7 bases at J, with 13 bases between. CDR3 length: 15 residues. Here the CDR3 DNA reads TGTGCCAGCTCACCACGACCCCTCGGGGTTGAAAAACTGTTTTTT. It encodes CASSPRPLGVEKLFF.

The J gene is TRBJ1-3, the V gene TRBV27; D remains ambiguous. Trimming left V 8 bases short and J 0 bases short, with 5 bases between. Looked up from germline, CDR1 is MNHEY and CDR2 is SMNVEV (reference sequence). CDR3 length equals 12 residues. CDR3 DNA sequence: TGTGCCAGCGGTAACTCTGGAAACACCATATATTTT. Its translation: CASGNSGNTIYF.

This clone appeared once. The rearrangement uses TRBV5-1 and TRBJ1-2; unclear D gene. The V end was cut by 2 bases, the J end by 3 bases, with 8 bases between. The CDR3 consists of 13 residues. Germline V gene data show CDR1 as SGHRS and CDR2 as YFSETQ. The CDR3 region is CASSFVSHYGYTF. The CDR3 nucleotides read TGCGCCAGCAGCTTTGTCAGCCACTATGGCTACACCTTC.

The rearrangement joins TRBV6-5 to TRBJ2-7, with TRBD2 as a possible D gene (6 bases). The length of the CDR3 is 15 residues. V lost 5 bases, J lost 0 bases, and 14 bases lay in between. The germline V gene encodes CDR1 MNHEY and CDR2 SVGAGI. The CDR3 spells CASSPPGLTSYEQYF. In DNA form, the CDR3 reads TGTGCCAGCAGTCCTCCGGGACTGACCTCCTACGAGCAGTACTTC.

To note about this clone: The junction shows a germline mismatch at one end, possibly a read error. The chain couples TRBV4-2 to TRBJ2-7; no clear D gene. This CDR3 comprises 16 residues. The germline V gene has CDR1 LGHNA and CDR2 YNFKEQ. CDR3 sequence reads: CAGSPLDGPSSYEQYF. The DNA of the CDR3 is TGTGCCGGCAGCCCCCTGGACGGACCCAGCTCCTACGAGCAGTACTTC.

The gene calls are TRBV18 and TRBJ2-7; the D gene is possibly TRBD1 (5 bases). Trimming pared 0 bases from V and 6 bases from J, leaving 12 bases between. Germline V gene lookup returns CDR1 KGHSH and CDR2 LQKENI. The CDR3 is made up of 14 amino acids. The CDR3 protein is CASSPPSGMGEQYF. In nucleotides, the CDR3 is TGTGCCAGCTCACCACCGTCAGGGATGGGCGAGCAGTACTTC.

The chain is built from TRBV18 and TRBJ2-7; 11 nucleotides match TRBD2. Germline values: CDR1 KGHSH, CDR2 LQKENI. The CDR3 is 15 residues long. V trimming: 3 bases; J trimming: 2 bases; junction bases outside the gene matches: 3. The chain's CDR3 is CASSPGLAVTYEQYF. Written as DNA, the CDR3 is TGTGCCAGCTCACCGGGACTAGCGGTTACCTACGAGCAGTACTTC.

This chain uses TRBV7-9 with TRBJ1-5, with D possibly matching TRBD1 (6 bases). In germline, CDR1 is SEHNR, CDR2 FQNEAQ (reference sequence). Trimming cost V 5 bases and J 1 base, with 12 bases left between them. The CDR3 contains 15 residues. This chain's CDR3 is CASSPRGDSNQPQHF. The CDR3 nucleotides are TGTGCCAGCAGCCCCAGGGGAGACAGCAATCAGCCCCAGCATTTT.

V usage is TRBV11-2 and J usage is TRBJ1-1; no clear D gene. Germline lookup yields CDR1 SGHAT and CDR2 FQNNGV. Trimming took 1 base from V and 6 from J, leaving 9 bases between them. The CDR3 covers 13 residues. This chain's CDR3 is CASSLGLGSEAFF. In DNA form, the CDR3 reads TGTGCCAGCAGCTTAGGTTTGGGCTCTGAAGCTTTCTTT.

This clone came up once. The CDR3 is CASSRTGQALNEQFF. The CDR3 nucleotides are TGTGCCAGCAGCCGAACAGGACAAGCCCTCAATGAGCAGTTCTTC. This chain joins TRBV11-3 and TRBJ2-1, with TRBD1 as a possible D gene (5 bases). CDR3 length: 15 residues. The V end was cut by 5 bases, the J end by 6 bases, with 17 bases between. Germline CDR1 SGHNT, CDR2 YENEEA.

The J gene is TRBJ1-1, the V gene TRBV10-3; possible D gene TRBD1, 5 bases. CDR3 length: 13 amino acids. V dropped 4 bases and J dropped 7 bases, with 13 bases sitting between them. From germline, CDR1 is ENHRY and CDR2 SYGVKD. CDR3 region: CAISGGRDLEAFF. CDR3 bases: TGTGCCATCAGTGGGGGACGGGACCTTGAAGCTTTCTTT.

This chain connects TRBV5-1 to TRBJ2-2; D might be TRBD1 (6 bases). This CDR3 has 13 residues. Deletions cut 7 bases from V and 5 bases from J, with 12 bases between. CDR1 is SGHRS, CDR2 YFSETQ, per germline. Here the CDR3 reads CASGRTETGELFF. CDR3 bases: TGCGCCAGCGGCCGGACAGAAACCGGGGAGCTGTTTTTT.

The chain carries TRBV7-9 and TRBJ2-1, with D perhaps TRBD2 (6 bases). V was cut by 3 bases and J by 8 bases, with 14 bases left in between. The CDR3 totals 14 residues. CDR1 is SEHNR and CDR2 is FQNEAQ in the germline V gene (reference sequence). CDR3 coding DNA: TGTGCCAGCAGCTTGGGGGAGGCTAAGGATGAGCAGTTCTTC. Protein: CASSLGEAKDEQFF.

This chain links TRBV7-3 with TRBJ2-1; D is uncertain. Trimming stripped 2 bases from V and 8 bases from J, with 16 bases between. CDR1 is SGHTA and CDR2 is FQGTGA in the germline V gene. The CDR3 spans 15 residues. CDR3 loop: CASSLDARSFDEQFF. The CDR3 bases are TGTGCCAGCAGCTTAGATGCTAGGAGTTTCGATGAGCAGTTCTTC.

The chain links TRBV6-5 to TRBJ2-5; 7 bases map to TRBD1. The trim removed 5 bases at V and 0 bases at J, leaving 3 bases unmatched. This CDR3 contains 14 residues. Germline CDR1 is MNHEY and CDR2 is SVGAGI. The CDR3 nucleotides are TGTGCCAGCAGTAAGACAGGGTACCAAGAGACCCAGTACTTC. Protein product: CASSKTGYQETQYF.

The table lists this clone with a count of one. The chain recombines TRBV27 with TRBJ2-3, with D possibly matching TRBD1 (6 bases). The CDR3 is made up of 13 amino acids. V was shortened by 8 bases and J by 2 bases, with 11 bases between the two germline ends. Per germline, CDR1 MNHEY and CDR2 SMNVEV (reference sequence). The DNA for the CDR3 is TGTGCCAGCCGGGACACCATCACAGATACGCAGTATTTT. Its protein product is CASRDTITDTQYF.